This T cell receptor beta chain was recorded in a study of T cell changes during pregnancy in multiple sclerosis. The count of this clone is one. The data were produced by immunoSEQ multiplex PCR, yet TCRdb's version contains in-frame clones alone and is incomplete. The table has 55,000 to 70,000 clones, around 94% seen once. This sample comprised CD8+ T cells from peripheral blood mononuclear cells, obtained in the third trimester of pregnancy. The sequence was collected from a female donor in good health, enrolled as a control in a pregnancy study.

The CDR3 region is CASSHSSRDTQYF. CDR3 coding DNA: TGCGCCAGCAGCCATTCCTCGAGGGATACGCAGTATTTT. V usage is TRBV4-3 and J usage is TRBJ2-3; no reliable D call. Germline V gene sequence: CDR1 LGHNA, CDR2 YSLEER. Trimming shortened V by 3 bases and J by 6 bases, and 10 bases separated the two germline ends. The CDR3 totals 13 residues.